A selection of T cell receptor beta chains follows, all from one sample in a study of T-cell reconstitution after alpha-beta-depleted transplantation in children. TCRdb re-derived calls from the PCR reads in MiXCR, one entry per CDR3 protein. The sample carries approximately 400,000 distinct CDR3 sequences, around 9.9% recorded once. The specimen comprised PBMCs from the stem cell graft donor, sampled from the stem cell graft. These receptors came from a human donor who donated a stem cell graft to a child with acute myeloid leukemia. Both conserved end residues are part of each CDR3. The order of the fields is V gene, clone size, J gene, D gene, CDR3 DNA, CDR3 protein. The D gene is left open where the match is weak. Not every row has a clone size; where given, it reads once, few, many or a size class.

v_call: TRBV6-2/TRBV6-3; clone_size: NA; j_call: TRBJ2-5; d_call: TRBD2; cdr3_nt: TGTGCCAGCAGTAAGCCGGGACTACCTAGGGAGACCCAGTACTTC; cdr3_aa: CASSKPGLPRETQYF
v_call: TRBV4-3; clone_size: many; j_call: TRBJ2-3; d_call: TRBD1; cdr3_nt: TGCGCCAGCAGCCCAGACAGGGGGCGCGGCACAGATACGCAGTATTTT; cdr3_aa: CASSPDRGRGTDTQYF
v_call: TRBV7-2; clone_size: NA; j_call: TRBJ2-4; d_call: NA; cdr3_nt: TGTGCCAGCAGCCACCCCCGACAGGTGGGCCAAAACATTCAGTACTTC; cdr3_aa: CASSHPRQVGQNIQYF
v_call: TRBV29-1; clone_size: many; j_call: TRBJ2-3; d_call: TRBD2; cdr3_nt: TGCAGCGTTTCTATAGCGGGAGAAACAGATACGCAGTATTTT; cdr3_aa: CSVSIAGETDTQYF
v_call: TRBV6-2/TRBV6-3; clone_size: NA; j_call: TRBJ1-1; d_call: NA; cdr3_nt: TGTGCCAGCAGCTCGACAGGCCCGGTCACTGAAGCTTTCTTT; cdr3_aa: CASSSTGPVTEAFF
v_call: TRBV2; clone_size: NA; j_call: TRBJ1-5; d_call: TRBD1; cdr3_nt: TGTGCCAGCAGCAAGGACAGGGGGCAGGCCCAGCCCCAGCATTTT; cdr3_aa: CASSKDRGQAQPQHF
v_call: TRBV5-1; clone_size: many; j_call: TRBJ2-7; d_call: NA; cdr3_nt: TGCGCCAGCAGCTTGGGTGGAGGGCCCCACGAGCAGTACTTC; cdr3_aa: CASSLGGGPHEQYF
v_call: TRBV2; clone_size: NA; j_call: TRBJ1-1; d_call: TRBD1; cdr3_nt: TGTGCCAGCAGGACAGGGTGGAACACTGAAGCTTTCTTT; cdr3_aa: CASRTGWNTEAFF
v_call: TRBV20-1; clone_size: NA; j_call: TRBJ2-3; d_call: NA; cdr3_nt: TGCAGTGCTAGCCGACGCGGAGCCACAGATACGCAGTATTTT; cdr3_aa: CSASRRGATDTQYF
v_call: TRBV20-1; clone_size: NA; j_call: TRBJ2-2; d_call: NA; cdr3_nt: TGCAGTGCTACGGACGCGAACACCGGGGAGCTGTTTTTT; cdr3_aa: CSATDANTGELFF
v_call: TRBV9; clone_size: NA; j_call: TRBJ2-4; d_call: NA; cdr3_nt: TGTGCCAGCAGCGTAGCCCTGGGGAACATTCAGTACTTC; cdr3_aa: CASSVALGNIQYF
v_call: TRBV12-3/TRBV12-4; clone_size: NA; j_call: TRBJ2-3; d_call: NA; cdr3_nt: TGTGCCAGCAGTTTAACCATTTGGCACGCTAGCACAGATACGCAGTATTTC; cdr3_aa: CASSLTIWHASTDTQYF
v_call: TRBV6-2/TRBV6-3; clone_size: many; j_call: TRBJ2-2; d_call: TRBD2; cdr3_nt: TGTGCCAGCAGTAGCGGGGACACCGGGGAGCTGTTTTTT; cdr3_aa: CASSSGDTGELFF
v_call: TRBV12-3/TRBV12-4; clone_size: few; j_call: TRBJ2-3; d_call: TRBD2; cdr3_nt: TGTGCCAGCAGTCCTCGACTAGCGGGCTTCACAGATACGCAGTATTTT; cdr3_aa: CASSPRLAGFTDTQYF
v_call: TRBV29-1; clone_size: few; j_call: TRBJ1-1; d_call: TRBD1; cdr3_nt: TGCAGCGTTGGCCGACAGGGGGGCACTGAAGCTTTCTTT; cdr3_aa: CSVGRQGGTEAFF
v_call: TRBV6-2/TRBV6-3; clone_size: NA; j_call: TRBJ2-1; d_call: NA; cdr3_nt: TGTGCCAGCAGAAGCGCCGGGACGAGCTCCTACAATGAGCAGTTCTTC; cdr3_aa: CASRSAGTSSYNEQFF
v_call: TRBV12-5; clone_size: few; j_call: TRBJ2-1; d_call: NA; cdr3_nt: TGTGCTAGTGACAGCCCAACCAATGAGCAGTTCTTC; cdr3_aa: CASDSPTNEQFF
v_call: TRBV5-1; clone_size: NA; j_call: TRBJ1-2; d_call: TRBD1; cdr3_nt: TGCGCCAGCAGCTTGGAGGGGACAGGGGATAACTATGGCTACACCTTC; cdr3_aa: CASSLEGTGDNYGYTF
v_call: TRBV5-1; clone_size: many; j_call: TRBJ1-1; d_call: NA; cdr3_nt: TGCGCCAGCAGCTGGGGTTCCAGATCTGAAGCTTTCTTT; cdr3_aa: CASSWGSRSEAFF
v_call: TRBV6-2/TRBV6-3; clone_size: many; j_call: TRBJ1-1; d_call: NA; cdr3_nt: TGTGCCAGCAGTGATTGGGGGCCGAACACTGAAGCTTTCTTT; cdr3_aa: CASSDWGPNTEAFF
v_call: TRBV2; clone_size: NA; j_call: TRBJ2-6; d_call: TRBD2; cdr3_nt: TGTGCCAGCCTGAGCGGGGCCAACTCTGGGGCCAACGTCCTGACTTTC; cdr3_aa: CASLSGANSGANVLTF
v_call: TRBV7-7; clone_size: NA; j_call: TRBJ2-3; d_call: TRBD2; cdr3_nt: TGTGCTAGCAGCATAGGACTTACGGGAGGACAAGATACGCAGTATTTT; cdr3_aa: CASSIGLTGGQDTQYF
v_call: TRBV19; clone_size: NA; j_call: TRBJ2-5; d_call: TRBD2; cdr3_nt: TGTGCCAGTAGGAGACTAGCGGACCAAGAGACCCAGTACTTC; cdr3_aa: CASRRLADQETQYF
v_call: TRBV10-3; clone_size: few; j_call: TRBJ2-5; d_call: NA; cdr3_nt: TGTGCCATCAGTGAGTCAGGGGTGACCCAGTACTTC; cdr3_aa: CAISESGVTQYF
v_call: TRBV25-1; clone_size: many; j_call: TRBJ2-3; d_call: NA; cdr3_nt: TGTGCCAGCAGTGACCGAGATACGCAGTATTTT; cdr3_aa: CASSDRDTQYF
v_call: TRBV4-1; clone_size: NA; j_call: TRBJ1-4; d_call: TRBD1; cdr3_nt: TGCGCCAGCAGGCTCCCGGGACAGGGTTACGAAAAACTGTTTTTT; cdr3_aa: CASRLPGQGYEKLFF
v_call: TRBV11-1; clone_size: NA; j_call: TRBJ2-1; d_call: NA; cdr3_nt: TGTGCCAGCAGGCGTGGGGATCAGGATGAGCAGTTCTTC; cdr3_aa: CASRRGDQDEQFF
v_call: TRBV6-5; clone_size: few; j_call: TRBJ2-1; d_call: NA; cdr3_nt: TGTGCCAGCAGTTACTCGCACTCCTGGGTCTTC; cdr3_aa: CASSYSHSWVF
v_call: TRBV4-1; clone_size: NA; j_call: TRBJ2-2; d_call: NA; cdr3_nt: TGCGCCAGCAGTAAGATCGGTGGTCCCGGGGAGCTGTTTTTT; cdr3_aa: CASSKIGGPGELFF
v_call: TRBV6-1; clone_size: many; j_call: TRBJ2-7; d_call: TRBD2; cdr3_nt: TGTGCCAGCAGAGGACTAGCGGACTCCTACGAGCAGTACTTC; cdr3_aa: CASRGLADSYEQYF
v_call: TRBV12-3/TRBV12-4; clone_size: NA; j_call: TRBJ1-6; d_call: NA; cdr3_nt: TGTGCCAGCAGTTTAGTCCCTTCACCCCTCCACTTT; cdr3_aa: CASSLVPSPLHF
v_call: TRBV3-1; clone_size: many; j_call: TRBJ1-2; d_call: TRBD1; cdr3_nt: TGTGCCAGCAGCCACGGACAGGGTGATGGCTACACCTTC; cdr3_aa: CASSHGQGDGYTF
v_call: TRBV20-1; clone_size: NA; j_call: TRBJ2-7; d_call: TRBD2; cdr3_nt: TGCAGTGCTCGCCTGGGACTAACTCCCGCCTACGAGCAGTACTTC; cdr3_aa: CSARLGLTPAYEQYF